Listed here is a single T cell receptor (beta chain). The data were taken from a study of blood T cell repertoires in COVID-19. Turning to the study itself: Spain, Italy and the United States supplied samples that represented acute and convalescent COVID-19.

Participants, roughly 18 to 90 years old, spanned fewer than 30 US areas. Cohorts were determined from participant-reported clinical history. Per the original data handling: Estimation of nucleated cell counts was performed using reference gene primer amplification. The method was immunoSEQ multiplex PCR; TCRdb's version includes in-frame clones alone and lacks a portion of them. V, J and clone size were drawn from that table, and D and trimming were deduced from the DNA. The table includes 450,000 or so clones, around 90% detected once. The specimen was PBMCs or T cells enriched from blood (not recorded which). The sequence was obtained from a man between 18 and 35 years old who had recovered from COVID-19.

This chain's CDR3 is CASSPPGRQETQYF. The CDR3 nucleotides read TGTGCCAGCAGCCCGCCGGGGAGGCAAGAGACCCAGTACTTC. The chain links TRBV5-6 to TRBJ2-5; weak D call: TRBD2 (6 bases). The CDR3 consists of 14 residues. V lost 4 bases and J lost 2, with 12 bases in between. CDR1 is SGHDT and CDR2 is YYEEEE in the germline V gene. The variable domain in full, completed from reference TRBV5-6 and TRBJ2-5, reads DAGVTQSPTHLIKTRGQQVTLRCSPKSGHDTVSWYQQALGQGPQFIFQYYEEEERQRGNFPDRFSGHQFPNYSSELNVNALLLGDSALYLCASSPPGRQETQYFGPGTRLLVL.